This is a list of T cell receptor beta chains from one sample in a study of human T cells and chemical hapten exposure. TCRdb re-analysed the RACE reads in MiXCR, keeping a single row per CDR3 protein. This table has 300,000 to 400,000 distinct CDR3 sequences, around 7% appearing once. Sequenced here: whole blood, sampled in connection with sensitization to the hapten diphenylcyclopropenone (DPC). Receptors were obtained from a woman under 30 with alopecia areata. Some clones in this sample may be carry-over from other donors' samples. The CDR3 runs from the conserved cysteine through the conserved F or W. A D gene is named only where the DNA matches it firmly. Size tells how often a clone was seen (once, few, many) or the class of an expanded clone, and some rows leave it out.

13 | - | few | TRBJ2-1 | TRBV12-3/TRBV12-4 | TGTGCCAGCCTAGGCCCAGGGGCGAATGAGCAGTTCTTC | CASLGPGANEQFF
16 | - | few | TRBJ1-1 | TRBV10-3 | TGTGCCATCAGTGAGTATCAGGGAAATGAGAACACTGAAGCTTTCTTT | CAISEYQGNENTEAFF
14 | - | many | TRBJ1-1 | TRBV12-3/TRBV12-4 | TGTGCCAGCAGTTTAGGAGGCGGAGTGACTGAAGCTTTCTTT | CASSLGGGVTEAFF
11 | - | - | TRBJ1-1 | TRBV6-2/TRBV6-3 | TGTGCCAGCAGCCCCCCGGGGGAGGCTTTCTTT | CASSPPGEAFF
18 | TRBD2 | many | TRBJ2-5 | TRBV5-4 | TGTGCCAGCAGCTTGTCGGGACTAGCGGGACGGGGCAGTAGGACCCAGTACTTC | CASSLSGLAGRGSRTQYF
13 | - | - | TRBJ1-1 | TRBV4-3 | TGCGCCAGCAGCCAAGAGGACAGTTCACAAGCTTTCTTT | CASSQEDSSQAFF
15 | TRBD1 | many | TRBJ1-2 | TRBV5-6 | TGTGCCAGCAGCGGATTGGACAGGGGGAAGAATGGCTACACCTTC | CASSGLDRGKNGYTF
16 | - | few | TRBJ2-1 | TRBV28 | TGTGCCAGCAGTTTAATCAGCACCCTCGGCGGTACTGAGCAGTTCTTC | CASSLISTLGGTEQFF
14 | TRBD2 | many | TRBJ2-1 | TRBV6-5 | TGTGCCAGCAGCTTCCATCCTACTAGCGGGGAGCAGTTCTTC | CASSFHPTSGEQFF
17 | TRBD1 | many | TRBJ2-6 | TRBV7-8 | TGTGCCAGCAGCCCCCGGACAGGAGACTCTGGGGCCAACGTCCTGACTTTC | CASSPRTGDSGANVLTF
14 | - | few | TRBJ1-2 | TRBV4-1 | TGCGCCAGCAGCCCTACAGGGCTAGACTATGGCTACACCTTC | CASSPTGLDYGYTF
13 | TRBD1 | - | TRBJ2-5 | TRBV7-9 | TGTGCCACTCGACAGGGGGCAGGGGAGACCCAGTACTTC | CATRQGAGETQYF
15 | - | many | TRBJ2-2 | TRBV12-3/TRBV12-4 | TGTGCCAGCAGTTCCAGGGGCCCGAACACCGGGGAGCTGTTTTTT | CASSSRGPNTGELFF
13 | TRBD1 | few | TRBJ1-4 | TRBV6-6 | TGTGCCACATCACAGGGGCTTAATGAAAAACTGTTTTTT | CATSQGLNEKLFF
15 | TRBD2 | - | TRBJ2-1 | TRBV11-3 | TGTGCCAGCAGCTTATCTAGCGGGGACCACAATGAGCAGTTCTTC | CASSLSSGDHNEQFF
14 | TRBD2 | few | TRBJ2-3 | TRBV12-3/TRBV12-4 | TGTGCCAGCAGCCGAAGCGGGGGCGGAGATACGCAGTATTTT | CASSRSGGGDTQYF
13 | - | many | TRBJ1-4 | TRBV4-3 | TGCGCCAGCAGCCAGGTACCGAGTGAAAAACTGTTTTTT | CASSQVPSEKLFF
14 | TRBD2 | many | TRBJ2-3 | TRBV20-1 | TGCAGTGCTCCGGGGACTAGCGGATCAGATACGCAGTATTTT | CSAPGTSGSDTQYF
11 | - | many | TRBJ2-7 | TRBV29-1 | TGCAGCGGAACGGACGGGTACGAGCAGTACTTC | CSGTDGYEQYF
16 | - | many | TRBJ2-7 | TRBV20-1 | TGCAGTGCTAGAGAAGCGGTCGTGAAATTCTCCTACGAGCAGTACTTC | CSAREAVVKFSYEQYF
12 | - | few | TRBJ1-6 | TRBV20-1 | TGCAGTGCCAGTATGGGAGTTTCACCCCTCCACTTT | CSASMGVSPLHF
16 | - | few | TRBJ1-5 | TRBV4-3 | TGCGCCAGCAGCCAAGATTACGGGGATAGCAATCAGCCCCAGCATTTT | CASSQDYGDSNQPQHF
14 | - | - | TRBJ2-2 | TRBV7-2 | TGTGCCAGCAGAGAGAACAGCAACACCGGGGAGCTGTTTTTT | CASRENSNTGELFF
16 | TRBD1 | - | TRBJ2-3 | TRBV6-5 | TGTGCCAGCAGCCAGGGCGAGGGACAGGGCCCAGATACGCAGTATTTT | CASSQGEGQGPDTQYF
16 | TRBD1 | - | TRBJ2-1 | TRBV7-8 | TGTGCCAGCAACCTAGGGGGCTACCCATCCTACAATGAGCAGTTCTTC | CASNLGGYPSYNEQFF
14 | - | many | TRBJ1-1 | TRBV6-6 | TGTGCCAGCAGTTTTGGGGGCATGAACACTGAAGCTTTCTTT | CASSFGGMNTEAFF
16 | TRBD1 | many | TRBJ2-5 | TRBV29-1 | TGCAGCGTTGAGGGAACCGGGACAGGGGGCCTCGAGACCCAGTACTTC | CSVEGTGTGGLETQYF
14 | - | many | TRBJ2-7 | TRBV18 | TGTGCCAGCTCACCGGGGGCAGGTCCCTCCGAGCAGTACTTC | CASSPGAGPSEQYF
14 | - | few | TRBJ2-4 | TRBV7-2 | TGTGCCAGCAGCTTATCGTTTTTGGGGAACATTCAGTACTTC | CASSLSFLGNIQYF
13 | - | few | TRBJ2-7 | TRBV29-1 | TGCAGCGTGAGGCGGGCAGGGACCTACGAGCAGTACTTC | CSVRRAGTYEQYF
14 | - | - | TRBJ1-4 | TRBV28 | TGTGCCAGCACCCGGGGAGCAACTAATGAAAAACTGTTTTTT | CASTRGATNEKLFF
15 | - | few | TRBJ1-2 | TRBV28 | TGTGCCAGCAGCCCACGCATGGGCAGGGTGGATGGCTACACCTTC | CASSPRMGRVDGYTF
13 | - | many | TRBJ2-3 | TRBV29-1 | TGCAGCTCCGAGCGAAGTAGCACAGATACGCAGTATTTT | CSSERSSTDTQYF
17 | - | - | TRBJ2-2 | TRBV6-2/TRBV6-3 | TGTGCCAACAGTTATTCCGTCCTACTTGGAACCACCGGGGAGCTGTTTTTT | CANSYSVLLGTTGELFF
16 | - | - | TRBJ1-1 | TRBV14 | TGTGCCAGCAGCCAAGAATGGACGGGCGCTCCAAGGGAAGCTTTCTTT | CASSQEWTGAPREAFF
13 | - | - | TRBJ1-2 | TRBV9 | TGTGCCAGCAGCGTAGACCGGAACTATGGCTACACCTTC | CASSVDRNYGYTF
16 | TRBD2 | many | TRBJ2-3 | TRBV6-5 | TGTGCCAGCAGGGGGGTGGGAGGGCCCAGCACAGATACGCAGTATTTT | CASRGVGGPSTDTQYF
13 | - | - | TRBJ1-2 | TRBV24-1 | TGTGCCACCAGTGAGGAGGGGGACTATGGCTACACCTTC | CATSEEGDYGYTF
13 | - | few | TRBJ1-2 | TRBV4-3 | TGCGCCAGCAGCCATATAGGCTACTATGGCTACACCTTC | CASSHIGYYGYTF
17 | TRBD2 | few | TRBJ2-2 | TRBV3-1 | TGTGCCAGCAGCCAAGAACTTAGCGGGGCGAACACCGGGGAGCTGTTTTTT | CASSQELSGANTGELFF